This T cell receptor (beta chain) was sequenced in a study of cytomegalovirus exposure and HLA in healthy donors. Repertoires were generated with immunoSEQ multiplex PCR, while TCRdb's copy carries only in-frame clones and drops some. The sample consists of about 82,000 clones, around 92% of them appearing once. Concerning this clone: The antigen is not known.

Points from the study as a whole: Cytomegalovirus status was reportedly diagnosed by the classifier with high specificity and sensitivity. Rare TCR sequences dominated, though some public TCRs recurred in many donors.

Per germline, CDR1 GTSNPN and CDR2 SVGIG (reference sequence). V was cut by 1 base and J by 4 bases, with 14 bases left in between. CDR3 length equals 14 residues. The origin of this receptor is a man aged 18 to 30 in good health and CMV-seronegative. The genes are TRBV30 and TRBJ2-7; a weak D match, TRBD1 (6 bases). Sequencing input: PBMCs. The CDR3 DNA follows: TGTGCCTGGAGTGACCAGGACAGTACGTACGAGCAGTACTTC. Amino acids: CAWSDQDSTYEQYF.